What follows is one T cell receptor beta chain and its context. Its antigen is still unknown. TCRdb called the reads again in MiXCR, with one record for every CDR3 protein. The sample records hundreds of thousands of distinct CDR3 sequences, around a sixth being singletons. The CDR3 length is 16 residues. The V end was cut by 0 bases, the J end by 2 bases, with 13 bases between. Germline V gene data show CDR1 as SGHRS and CDR2 as YFSETQ. The sample belongs to a study of T cell repertoires in cytomegalovirus infection. Study-level information: It was the public TCR beta signatures that indicated both CMV infection and matching HLA type.

Broader study findings: The ex vivo response showed dominance by HLA-C-restricted CMV-specific TCR beta clonotypes.

Sample: PBMCs. The chain employs TRBV5-1 and TRBJ2-3; D may match TRBD1 or TRBD2 (5 bases each). The TCR was taken from a human donor in good health (CMV status not recorded). Some clones in this sample may be carry-over from other donors' samples. The CDR3 reads CASSLGTRGVTDTQYF. Written as DNA, the CDR3 is TGCGCCAGCAGCTTGGGAACGAGGGGAGTCACAGATACGCAGTATTTT.